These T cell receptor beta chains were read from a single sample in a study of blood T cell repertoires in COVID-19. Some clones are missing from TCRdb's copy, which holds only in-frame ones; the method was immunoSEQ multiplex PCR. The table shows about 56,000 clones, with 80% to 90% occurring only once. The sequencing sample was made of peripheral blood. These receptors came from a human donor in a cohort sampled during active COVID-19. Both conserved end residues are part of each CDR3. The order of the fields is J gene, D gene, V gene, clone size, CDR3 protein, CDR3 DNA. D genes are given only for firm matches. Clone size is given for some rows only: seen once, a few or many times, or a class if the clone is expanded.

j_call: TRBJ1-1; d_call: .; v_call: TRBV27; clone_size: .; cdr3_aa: CASSFGVGTEAFF; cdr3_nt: TGTGCCAGCAGTTTCGGGGTAGGCACTGAAGCTTTCTTT
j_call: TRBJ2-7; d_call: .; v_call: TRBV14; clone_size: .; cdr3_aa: CASSQGGGGTYEQYF; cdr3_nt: TGTGCCAGCAGCCAAGGTGGGGGGGGCACCTACGAGCAGTACTTC
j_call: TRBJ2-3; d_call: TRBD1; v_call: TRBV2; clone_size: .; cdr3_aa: CASSTGTGRDTQYF; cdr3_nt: TGTGCCAGCAGTACCGGGACAGGGAGAGATACGCAGTATTTT
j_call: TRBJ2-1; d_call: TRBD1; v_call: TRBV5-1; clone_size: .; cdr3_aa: CASSQRPWTGDNEQFF; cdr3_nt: TGCGCCAGCAGCCAACGCCCATGGACAGGCGACAATGAGCAGTTCTTC
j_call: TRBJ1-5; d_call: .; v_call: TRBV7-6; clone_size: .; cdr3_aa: CASSLVSGISNQPQHF; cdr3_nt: TGTGCCAGCAGCTTAGTTTCGGGGATTAGCAATCAGCCCCAGCATTTT
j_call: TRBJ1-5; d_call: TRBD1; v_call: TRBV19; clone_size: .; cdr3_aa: CASSPGQGYQPQHF; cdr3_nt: TGTGCCAGTAGCCCGGGACAGGGCTATCAGCCCCAGCATTTT
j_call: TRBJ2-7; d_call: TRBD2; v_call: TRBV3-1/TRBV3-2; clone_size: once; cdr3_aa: CASSRSSGGAYEQYF; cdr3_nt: TGTGCCAGCAGCCGATCTAGCGGGGGGGCCTACGAGCAGTACTTC
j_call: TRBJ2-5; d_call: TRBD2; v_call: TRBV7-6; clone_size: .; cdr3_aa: CASSLPSGGASGHQETQYF; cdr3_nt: TGTGCCAGCAGCTTACCTAGCGGGGGGGCCTCTGGTCACCAAGAGACCCAGTACTTC
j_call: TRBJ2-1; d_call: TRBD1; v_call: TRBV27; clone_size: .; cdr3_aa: CASSPMDRVSNEQFF; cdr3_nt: TGTGCCAGCAGTCCGATGGACAGGGTGAGCAATGAGCAGTTCTTC
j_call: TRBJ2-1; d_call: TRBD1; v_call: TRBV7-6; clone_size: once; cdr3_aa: CASSLVGQADEQFF; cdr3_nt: TGTGCCAGCAGCTTAGTAGGACAGGCGGATGAGCAGTTCTTC
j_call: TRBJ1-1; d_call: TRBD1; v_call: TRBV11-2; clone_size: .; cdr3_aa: CASSTDRGMNTEAFF; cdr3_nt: TGTGCCAGCAGCACGGACAGGGGGATGAACACTGAAGCTTTCTTT
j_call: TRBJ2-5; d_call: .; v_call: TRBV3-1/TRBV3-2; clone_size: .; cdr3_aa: CASSQDRLLETQYF; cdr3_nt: TGTGCCAGCAGCCAAGATCGGTTGTTGGAGACCCAGTACTTC
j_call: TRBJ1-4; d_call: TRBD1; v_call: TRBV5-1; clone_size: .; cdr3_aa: CASSLGRTGHEKLFF; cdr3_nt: TGCGCCAGCAGCTTGGGTAGGACAGGGCATGAAAAACTGTTTTTT
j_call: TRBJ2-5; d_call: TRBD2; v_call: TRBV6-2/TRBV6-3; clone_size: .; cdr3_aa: CASSYLGTRQETQYF; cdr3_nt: TGTGCCAGCAGTTACCTCGGGACTAGGCAAGAGACCCAGTACTTC
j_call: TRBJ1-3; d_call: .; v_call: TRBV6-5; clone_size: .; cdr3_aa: CASRTGLGSGNTIYF; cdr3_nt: TGTGCCAGCAGGACAGGTTTAGGCTCTGGAAACACCATATATTTT
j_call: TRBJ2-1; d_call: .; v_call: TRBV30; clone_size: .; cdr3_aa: CAWSVIGTGNEQFF; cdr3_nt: TGTGCCTGGAGTGTAATCGGGACTGGGAATGAGCAGTTCTTC
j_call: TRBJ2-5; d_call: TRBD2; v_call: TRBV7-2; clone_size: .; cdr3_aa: CASSLVAGGQYF; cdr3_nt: TGTGCCAGCAGCTTAGTAGCGGGGGGGCAGTACTTC
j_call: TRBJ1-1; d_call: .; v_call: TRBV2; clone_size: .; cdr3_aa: CASFGQLNTEAFF; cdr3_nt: TGTGCCAGCTTCGGACAGCTTAACACTGAAGCTTTCTTT
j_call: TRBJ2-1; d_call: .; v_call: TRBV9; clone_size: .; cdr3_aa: CASSVNGAYNEQFF; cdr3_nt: TGTGCCAGCAGCGTAAACGGGGCCTACAATGAGCAGTTCTTC
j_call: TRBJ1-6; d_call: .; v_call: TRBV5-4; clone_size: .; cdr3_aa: CASSLRLTQLSSPLHF; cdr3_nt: TGTGCCAGCAGCTTGCGCTTGACACAGCTGAGTTCACCCCTCCACTTT
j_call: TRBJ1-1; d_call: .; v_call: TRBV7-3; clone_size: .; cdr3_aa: CASSFREGTEAFF; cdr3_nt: TGTGCCAGCAGCTTCCGGGAGGGCACTGAAGCTTTCTTT
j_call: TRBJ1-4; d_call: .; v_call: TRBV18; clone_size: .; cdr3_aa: CASSPTQNEKLFF; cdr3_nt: TGTGCCAGCTCACCCACCCAGAACGAAAAACTGTTTTTT
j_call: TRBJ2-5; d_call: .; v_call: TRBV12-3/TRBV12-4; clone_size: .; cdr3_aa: CASGGGVKETQYF; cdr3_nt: TGTGCCAGCGGAGGCGGGGTAAAAGAGACCCAGTACTTC
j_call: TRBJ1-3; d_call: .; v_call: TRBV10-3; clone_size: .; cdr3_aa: CAIRGPASDYSGNTIYF; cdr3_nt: TGTGCCATCAGAGGTCCCGCGAGCGATTACTCTGGAAACACCATATATTTT
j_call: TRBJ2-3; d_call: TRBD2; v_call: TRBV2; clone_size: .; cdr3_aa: CASTPFSGGGDTQYF; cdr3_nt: TGTGCCAGCACCCCGTTTAGCGGGGGAGGAGATACGCAGTATTTT
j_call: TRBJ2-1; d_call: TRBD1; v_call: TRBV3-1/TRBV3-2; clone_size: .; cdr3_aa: CASSRRQGQLYNEQFF; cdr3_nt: TGTGCCAGCAGCCGCCGACAGGGGCAACTCTACAATGAGCAGTTCTTC
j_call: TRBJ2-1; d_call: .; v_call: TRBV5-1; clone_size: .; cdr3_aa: CASSLAQDNNEQFF; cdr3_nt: TGCGCCAGCAGCTTGGCACAGGACAACAATGAGCAGTTCTTC
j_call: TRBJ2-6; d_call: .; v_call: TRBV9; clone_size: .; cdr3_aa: CASTNRDSSGANVLTF; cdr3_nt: TGTGCCAGCACAAACAGGGATAGCTCTGGGGCCAACGTCCTGACTTTC
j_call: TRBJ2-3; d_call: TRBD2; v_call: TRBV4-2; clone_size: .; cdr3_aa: CASSQDLKGIGGARADTQYF; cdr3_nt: TGTGCCAGCAGCCAAGATCTGAAAGGTATCGGGGGGGCCCGGGCAGATACGCAGTATTTT
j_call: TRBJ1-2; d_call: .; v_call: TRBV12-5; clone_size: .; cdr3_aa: CASGRWGPGNYGYTF; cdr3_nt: TGTGCTAGTGGTCGCTGGGGGCCAGGCAACTATGGCTACACCTTC
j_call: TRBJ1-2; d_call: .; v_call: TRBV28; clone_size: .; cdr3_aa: CASSSSGEGNGYGYTF; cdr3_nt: TGTGCCAGCAGTTCGTCGGGGGAGGGGAACGGCTATGGCTACACCTTC
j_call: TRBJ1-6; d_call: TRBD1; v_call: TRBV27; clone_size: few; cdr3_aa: CASSWEQGSSYNSPLHF; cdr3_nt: TGTGCCAGCAGCTGGGAACAGGGGAGCTCCTATAATTCACCCCTCCACTTT
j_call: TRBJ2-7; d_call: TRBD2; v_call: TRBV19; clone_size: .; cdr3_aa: CASRSGATYEQYF; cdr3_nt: TGTGCCAGTAGGAGCGGGGCCACCTACGAGCAGTACTTC
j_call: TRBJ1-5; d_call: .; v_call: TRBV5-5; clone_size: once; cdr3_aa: CASSLRETQPQHF; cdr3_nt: TGTGCCAGCAGCTTAAGGGAGACTCAGCCCCAGCATTTT
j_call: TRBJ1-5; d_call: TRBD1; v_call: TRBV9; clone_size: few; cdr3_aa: CASSATGGGQPQHF; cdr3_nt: TGTGCCAGCAGCGCTACAGGGGGAGGACAGCCCCAGCATTTT
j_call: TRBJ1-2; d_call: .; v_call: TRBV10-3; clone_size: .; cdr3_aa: CAISPGENYGYTF; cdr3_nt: TGTGCCATCAGCCCCGGGGAGAACTATGGCTACACCTTC
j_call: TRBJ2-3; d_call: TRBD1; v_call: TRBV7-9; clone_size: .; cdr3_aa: CASRSGQGPLSSTDTQYF; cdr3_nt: TGTGCCAGCAGATCGGGACAGGGCCCCCTTTCAAGCACAGATACGCAGTATTTT
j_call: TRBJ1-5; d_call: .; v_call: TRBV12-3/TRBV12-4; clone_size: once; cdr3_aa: CASSKTGNQPQHF; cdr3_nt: TGTGCCAGCAGTAAGACTGGTAATCAGCCCCAGCATTTT
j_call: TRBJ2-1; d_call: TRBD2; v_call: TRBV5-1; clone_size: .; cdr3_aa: CASSLVGGTYNEQFF; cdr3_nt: TGCGCCAGCAGCTTGGTGGGGGGGACCTACAATGAGCAGTTCTTC
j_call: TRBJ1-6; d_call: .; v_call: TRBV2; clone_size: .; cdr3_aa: CASRSQLNSPLHF; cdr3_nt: TGTGCCAGCAGGAGCCAACTTAATTCACCCCTCCACTTT
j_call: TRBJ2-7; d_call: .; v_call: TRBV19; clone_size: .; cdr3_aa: CASSAPRRGGYEQYF; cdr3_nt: TGTGCCAGTAGTGCCCCCCGGAGGGGAGGCTACGAGCAGTACTTC
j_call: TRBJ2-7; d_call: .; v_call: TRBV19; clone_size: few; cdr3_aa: CASSIDSSYEQYF; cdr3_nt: TGTGCCAGTAGTATAGACAGCTCCTACGAGCAGTACTTC
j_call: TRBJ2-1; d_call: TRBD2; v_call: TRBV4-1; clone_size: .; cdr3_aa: CASSHVGLAGGSEQFF; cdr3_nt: TGCGCCAGCAGCCATGTCGGACTAGCGGGGGGCTCTGAGCAGTTCTTC
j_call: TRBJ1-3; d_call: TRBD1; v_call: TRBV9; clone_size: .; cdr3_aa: CASSAGDRLLRNTIYF; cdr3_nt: TGTGCCAGCAGCGCGGGGGACAGACTGCTCCGGAACACCATATATTTT
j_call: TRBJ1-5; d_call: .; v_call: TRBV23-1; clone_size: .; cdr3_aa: CASSHTGLSQPQHF; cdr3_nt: TGCGCCAGCAGTCATACAGGGCTCAGTCAGCCCCAGCATTTT
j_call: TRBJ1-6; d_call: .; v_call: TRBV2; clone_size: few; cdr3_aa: CASSEQTVDNSPLHF; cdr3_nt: TGTGCCAGCAGTGAACAGACAGTTGATAATTCACCCCTCCACTTT
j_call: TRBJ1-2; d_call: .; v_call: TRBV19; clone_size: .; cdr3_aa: CASSRSVQGYTF; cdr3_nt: TGTGCCAGTAGCCGGTCTGTACAGGGCTACACCTTC
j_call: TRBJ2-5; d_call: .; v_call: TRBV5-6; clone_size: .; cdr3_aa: CASSPQYSKETQYF; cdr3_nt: TGTGCCAGCAGCCCACAGTACAGTAAAGAGACCCAGTACTTC
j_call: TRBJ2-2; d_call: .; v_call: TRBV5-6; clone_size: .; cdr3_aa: CASSSYGELFF; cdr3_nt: TGTGCCAGCAGCTCTTACGGGGAGCTGTTTTTT
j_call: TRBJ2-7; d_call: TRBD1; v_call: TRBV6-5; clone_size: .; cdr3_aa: CASHGWDRLFYEQYF; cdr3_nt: TGTGCCAGCCATGGTTGGGACAGACTTTTCTACGAGCAGTACTTC
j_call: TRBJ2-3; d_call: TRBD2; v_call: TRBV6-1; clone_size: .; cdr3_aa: CASSEFRGGADTQYF; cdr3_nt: TGTGCCAGCAGTGAATTCCGGGGGGGGGCAGATACGCAGTATTTT